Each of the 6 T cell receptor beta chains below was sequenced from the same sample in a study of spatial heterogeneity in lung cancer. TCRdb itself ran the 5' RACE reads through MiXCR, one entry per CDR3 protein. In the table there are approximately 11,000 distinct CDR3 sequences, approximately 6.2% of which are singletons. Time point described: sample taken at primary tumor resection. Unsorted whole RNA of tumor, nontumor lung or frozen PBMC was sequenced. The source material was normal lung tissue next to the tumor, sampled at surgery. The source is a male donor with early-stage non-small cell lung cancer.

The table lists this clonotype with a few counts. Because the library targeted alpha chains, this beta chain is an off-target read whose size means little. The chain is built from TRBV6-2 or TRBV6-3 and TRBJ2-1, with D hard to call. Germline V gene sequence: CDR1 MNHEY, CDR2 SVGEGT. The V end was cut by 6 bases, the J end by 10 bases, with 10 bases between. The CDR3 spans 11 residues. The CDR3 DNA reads TGTGCCAGCAGCCTCAACCGCGAGCAGTTCTTC. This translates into CASSLNREQFF.

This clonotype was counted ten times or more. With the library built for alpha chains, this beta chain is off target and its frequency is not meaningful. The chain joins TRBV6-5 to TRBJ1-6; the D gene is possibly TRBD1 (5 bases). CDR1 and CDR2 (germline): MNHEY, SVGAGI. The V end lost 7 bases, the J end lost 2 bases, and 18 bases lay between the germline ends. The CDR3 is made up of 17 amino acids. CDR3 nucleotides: TGTGCCAGCAACCCGAGGACATCTCGGGCCTATAATTCACCCCTCCACTTT. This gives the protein CASNPRTSRAYNSPLHF.

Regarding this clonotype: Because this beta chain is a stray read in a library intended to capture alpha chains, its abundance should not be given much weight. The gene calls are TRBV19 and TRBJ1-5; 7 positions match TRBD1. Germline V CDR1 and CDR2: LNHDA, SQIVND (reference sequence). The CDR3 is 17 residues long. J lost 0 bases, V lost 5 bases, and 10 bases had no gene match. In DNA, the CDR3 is TGTGCCAGTAGTCCTAGAGGGACAGCTTATAGCAATCAGCCCCAGCATTTT. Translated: CASSPRGTAYSNQPQHF.

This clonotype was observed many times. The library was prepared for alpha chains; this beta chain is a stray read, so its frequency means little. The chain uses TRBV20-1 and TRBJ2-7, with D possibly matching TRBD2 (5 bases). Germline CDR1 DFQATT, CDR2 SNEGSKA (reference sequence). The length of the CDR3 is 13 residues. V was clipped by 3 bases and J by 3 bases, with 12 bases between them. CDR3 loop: CSASSAANYEQYF. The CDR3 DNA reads TGCAGTGCTAGCTCAGCGGCGAACTACGAGCAGTACTTC.

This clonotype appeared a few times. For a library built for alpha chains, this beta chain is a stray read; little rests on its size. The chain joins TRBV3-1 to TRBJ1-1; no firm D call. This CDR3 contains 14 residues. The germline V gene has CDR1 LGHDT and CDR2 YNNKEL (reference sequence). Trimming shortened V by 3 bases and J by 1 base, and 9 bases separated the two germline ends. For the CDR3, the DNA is TGTGCCAGCAGCCATTCTGGTACGAACACTGAAGCTTTCTTT. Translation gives CASSHSGTNTEAFF.

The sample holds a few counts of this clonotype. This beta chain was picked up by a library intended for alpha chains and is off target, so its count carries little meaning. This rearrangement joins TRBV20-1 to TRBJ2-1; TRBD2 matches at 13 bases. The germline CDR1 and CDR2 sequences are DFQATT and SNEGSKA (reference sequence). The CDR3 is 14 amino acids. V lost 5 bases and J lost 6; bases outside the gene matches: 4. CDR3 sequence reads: CSALGTSGTNEQFF. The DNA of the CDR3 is TGCAGTGCTCTAGGGACTAGCGGGACCAATGAGCAGTTCTTC.